The 7 T cell receptor beta chains given below trace back to one sample, sequenced in a study of monozygotic twins with inflammatory bowel disease (dated by TCRdb to 2018 to 2020). The library was made by 5' RACE. Reads for this sample came from an Illumina HiSeq 2500. The reads went through TCRdb reprocessing, and each CDR3 protein sequence gets one entry with no DNA. For this sample, the table gives 190,000 or so distinct CDR3 sequences. The ten largest clonotypes hold 1.6% of the sample. The source material was blood. The source of these receptors is a human donor with ulcerative colitis or Crohn's disease, or a healthy co-twin of an affected twin (not recorded which).

CDR3 residues: CASSQEYHEQYF. This chain connects TRBV3-1 to TRBJ2-7. In germline, CDR1 is LGHDT, CDR2 YNNKEL (reference sequence). This CDR3 has 12 amino acids.

The chain combines TRBV5-1 with TRBJ2-1; TCRdb gives TRBD2 as the D gene, but with no DNA this cannot be confirmed. The CDR3 is 15 amino acids. Germline V lookup: CDR1 SGHRS, CDR2 YFSETQ. The CDR3 reads CASSLGGSARNEQFF.

The rearrangement uses TRBV6-5 and TRBJ1-4; there is no DNA to check the TCRdb D call of TRBD1. The CDR3 is 15 amino acids. Per the germline V gene, CDR1 is MNHEY and CDR2 is SVGAGI. The CDR3 loop reads CASSYTSPAREKLFF.

The chain couples TRBV5-1 to TRBJ1-3. The germline V gene encodes CDR1 SGHRS and CDR2 YFSETQ. This CDR3 spans 16 amino acids. The CDR3 is CASSWGRTDSGNTIYF.

V and J are TRBV7-2 and TRBJ2-3; TCRdb selects TRBD2, and the lack of DNA leaves this call unchecked. Germline V gene lookup returns CDR1 SGHTA and CDR2 FQGNSA. The CDR3 covers 17 residues. The CDR3 loop is CASSLLHLAGRTDTQYF.

The chain employs TRBV5-5 and TRBJ2-5; there is no DNA to check the TCRdb D call of TRBD1. Germline V CDR1 and CDR2: SGHKS, YYEKEE (reference sequence). The CDR3 consists of 15 residues. The CDR3 spells CASSRLGISPETQYF.

The V call is TRBV19, the J call TRBJ1-4; the TCRdb call, TRBD1, lacks DNA for checking. CDR3 size: 16 residues. CDR1 is LNHDA and CDR2 is SQIVND in the germline V gene (reference sequence). CDR3 residues: CASSTNGQGSIEKLFF. The complete variable domain, with remaining parts taken from reference TRBV19 and TRBJ1-4, reads DGGITQSPKYLFRKEGQNVTLSCEQNLNHDAMYWYRQDPGQGLRLIYYSQIVNDFQKGDIAEGYSVSREKKESFPLTVTSAQKNPTAFYLCASSTNGQGSIEKLFFGSGTQLSVL.